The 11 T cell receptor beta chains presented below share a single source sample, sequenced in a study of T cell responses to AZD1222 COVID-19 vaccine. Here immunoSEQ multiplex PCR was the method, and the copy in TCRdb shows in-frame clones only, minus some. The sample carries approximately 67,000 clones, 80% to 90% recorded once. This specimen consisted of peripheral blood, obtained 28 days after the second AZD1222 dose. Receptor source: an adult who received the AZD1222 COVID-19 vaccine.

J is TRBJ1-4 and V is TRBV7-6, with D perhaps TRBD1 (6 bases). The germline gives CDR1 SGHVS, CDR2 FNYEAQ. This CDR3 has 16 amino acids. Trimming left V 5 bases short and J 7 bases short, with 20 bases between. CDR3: CASSGDYRASREKLFF. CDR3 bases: TGTGCCAGCAGCGGAGACTACAGGGCTTCTCGTGAAAAACTGTTTTTT.

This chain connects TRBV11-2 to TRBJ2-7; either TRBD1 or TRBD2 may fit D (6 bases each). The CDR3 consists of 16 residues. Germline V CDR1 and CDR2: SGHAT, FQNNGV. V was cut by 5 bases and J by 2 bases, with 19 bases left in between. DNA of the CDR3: TGTGCCAGCAGCGTGGGGGGCGGGACGGTAACCTACGAGCAGTACTTC. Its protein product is CASSVGGGTVTYEQYF.

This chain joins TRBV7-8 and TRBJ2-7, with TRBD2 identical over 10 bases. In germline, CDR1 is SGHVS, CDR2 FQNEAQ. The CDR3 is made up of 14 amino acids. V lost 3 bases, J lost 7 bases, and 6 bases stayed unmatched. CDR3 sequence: CASSFLAGVGEQYF. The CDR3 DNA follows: TGTGCCAGCAGCTTTCTAGCGGGAGTTGGTGAGCAGTACTTC.

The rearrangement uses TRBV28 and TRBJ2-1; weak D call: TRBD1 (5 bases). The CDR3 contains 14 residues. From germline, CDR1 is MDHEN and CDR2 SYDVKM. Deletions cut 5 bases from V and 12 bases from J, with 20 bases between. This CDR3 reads CASSKRQPTRGQFF. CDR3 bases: TGTGCCAGCAGTAAACGACAGCCGACAAGGGGGCAGTTCTTC.

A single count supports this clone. Here the CDR3 reads CASSRTTRSSGNTIYF. The CDR3 nucleotides read TGTGCCAGCAGCAGGACAACTAGGTCCTCTGGAAACACCATATATTTT. V and J are TRBV7-9 and TRBJ1-3; tentative D call: TRBD1 (5 bases). Looked up from germline, CDR1 is SEHNR and CDR2 is FQNEAQ (reference sequence). This CDR3 has 16 residues. V was trimmed by 5 bases and J by 0 bases, leaving 14 bases between them.

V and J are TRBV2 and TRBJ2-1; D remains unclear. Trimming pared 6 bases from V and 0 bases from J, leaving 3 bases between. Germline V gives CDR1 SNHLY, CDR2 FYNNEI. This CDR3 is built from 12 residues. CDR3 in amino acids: CASSDSYNEQFF. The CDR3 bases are TGTGCCAGCAGCGACTCCTACAATGAGCAGTTCTTC.

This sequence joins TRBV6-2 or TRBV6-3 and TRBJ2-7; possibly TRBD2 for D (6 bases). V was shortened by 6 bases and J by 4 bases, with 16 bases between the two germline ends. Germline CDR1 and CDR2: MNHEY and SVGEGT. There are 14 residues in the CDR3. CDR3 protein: CASRPRGGTYEQYF. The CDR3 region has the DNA TGTGCCAGCAGACCTCGGGGAGGAACATACGAGCAGTACTTC.

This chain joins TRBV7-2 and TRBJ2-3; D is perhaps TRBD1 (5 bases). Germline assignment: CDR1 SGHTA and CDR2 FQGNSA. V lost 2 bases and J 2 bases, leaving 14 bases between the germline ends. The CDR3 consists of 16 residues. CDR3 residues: CASSLLNYRITDTQYF. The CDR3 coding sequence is TGTGCCAGCAGCTTACTTAACTACAGGATCACAGATACGCAGTATTTT.

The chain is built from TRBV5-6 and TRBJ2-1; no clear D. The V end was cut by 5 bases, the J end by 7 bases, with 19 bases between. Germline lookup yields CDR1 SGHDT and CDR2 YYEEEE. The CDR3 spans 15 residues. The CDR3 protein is CASSTVKAWLNEQFF. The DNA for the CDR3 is TGTGCCAGCAGTACGGTCAAAGCGTGGTTGAATGAGCAGTTCTTC.

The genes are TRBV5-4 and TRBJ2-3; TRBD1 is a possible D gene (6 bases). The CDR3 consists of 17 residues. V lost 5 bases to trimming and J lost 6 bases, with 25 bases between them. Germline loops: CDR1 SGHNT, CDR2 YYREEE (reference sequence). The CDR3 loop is CASRRRPQGMRGDTQYF. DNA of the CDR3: TGTGCCAGCAGACGAAGACCTCAGGGGATGAGGGGGGATACGCAGTATTTT.

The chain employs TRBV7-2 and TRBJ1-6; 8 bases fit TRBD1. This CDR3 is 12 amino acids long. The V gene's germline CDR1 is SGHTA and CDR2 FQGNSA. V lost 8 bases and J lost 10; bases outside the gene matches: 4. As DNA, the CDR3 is TGTGCCAGCGGGTACAGGGGGTCACCCCTCCACTTT. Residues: CASGYRGSPLHF.